The present T cell receptor beta chain was sequenced within a study of cytomegalovirus exposure and HLA in healthy donors (dated by TCRdb to about 2017). Study-wide context: According to an earlier analysis of several hundred of the donors, some 180 million T cells yielded 90 million to 140 million unique TCR beta sequences and 276 Gb of sequence data. Roughly 5 DR-DQ haplotypes were handled as single units for association and clustering, since linkage in the cohort was strong. An earlier analysis of 587 of the donors used high-throughput TCR beta sequencing to judge whether each TCR beta V gene segment behaved as functional or pseudogenic. High-throughput TCR immunosequencing, statistical association of individual TCRs with disease status, and machine learning were combined to predict cytomegalovirus infection status. Among roughly 370 genotyped donors of the cohort, an average of about 240,000 unique TCR beta nucleotide sequences were sequenced per donor, roughly a sixth of them non-productive. Genome-wide SNP genotypes for about 60% of the roughly 700 donors were used in a later genetic analysis, which treated that subset as a discovery cohort. The number of donors typed differed by locus, with about 629-640 for A, B, C, DRB1 and DQB1, 522 for DQA1, 600 to 610 for DPA1, and approximately 470 for DPB1. Class I and class II HLA loci were covered by the typing at four-digit resolution. Rather than drawing on any new phenotypic data, the later analysis identified candidate immune exposures from TCR beta sequences and the way those sequences occurred across donors. Roughly 300 gigabases of sequencing data and about 92 million unique TCR sequences made up an early release that covered 640 HLA-typed donors. Along with the 666-subject first cohort, a separate validation cohort of roughly 110 different subjects was used. The study used immunosequencing to profile the T cell repertoires of approximately 640 subjects and linked those repertoires to cytomegalovirus serostatus. To study patterns of TCR occurrence, a later analysis re-analyzed previously published TCR beta repertoires from just over 650 donors and added high-resolution HLA genotyping. Donor age, sex, ethnicity and CMV serostatus were compiled together with the repertoire data. Of the 300 to 500 genotyped donors, approximately 81% were placed in the genetic ancestry cluster associated with self-reported Caucasian donors. Every discovery cohort repertoire had been produced on one sequencing platform. The study aimed to test whether signatures of past pathogen exposure could be identified by cataloging public T cell receptors. Beyond this particular receptor, the publication reports: Most TCR sequences were seen in very few donors, while some public TCRs were found in many individuals. According to a later analysis, most CMV-associated TCR beta chains appeared to be HLA-restricted, and the HLA associations seemed to be driven largely by CMV exposure. Because HLA typing was unavailable for some donors at each locus, only the typed subset was used in association tests. Specific HLA alleles were associated with 15,000 to 20,000 TCR beta sequences at a false discovery rate of 0.05 in a later analysis. The presence/absence analyses assumed that sequencing depth was roughly uniform across donors, and that assumption may not be true. In a later analysis, HLA-associated TCR beta chains were found to be more clonally expanded and to have lower generation probabilities than equally common non-associated chains. The sequencing pipeline was judged likely to have produced a cluster of highly shared sequence variants as a technical artifact. Linkage disequilibrium might explain the correlated functional status among segregating V segments, but an unknown experimental factor could not be excluded. It was suggested by the authors that the approach could potentially be generalized to other disease states and immunological phenotypes. Only TCR beta chains were sequenced in this cohort, and the absence of alpha or paired-chain data limited detectable features. Broadly in line with IMGT annotations, most TCR beta V segments showed up in productive rearrangements about 87% or about 30% of the time in an earlier analysis of roughly 590 of the donors. In vitro tests confirmed that a few of the cytomegalovirus-associated TCR beta chains recognize cytomegalovirus antigens. CMV serostatus was the only immune exposure information available for the cohort. Assigning TCR associations to individual alleles was difficult when HLA alleles, especially DR and DQ, strongly co-occurred. The study gave a list of more than 150 TCR beta chains associated with cytomegalovirus. A later analysis found that TCR association rates varied across HLA loci, with DRB1 alleles showing the most associated TCRs and HLA-C alleles the fewest. A later analysis reported that several top co-occurrence clusters appeared linked to parvovirus B19, influenza, CMV and Epstein-Barr virus. An association between a missense DCLRE1C variant and V-gene and J-gene trimming of TCR beta chains was found in a later genetic analysis and replicated in an independent cohort. The classifier was reported to diagnose cytomegalovirus status with high specificity and sensitivity in both the original and validation cohorts. Over 15 rarely observed V segments, including chromosome 9 orphons, were excluded from the earlier analysis of just under 600 of the donors because counts were too low. A further reported finding was that TCR beta sequences accurately predicted the HLA-A and HLA-B alleles for most subjects in the first cohort. Compared with the roughly 670-donor mean, donors in an Asian-associated ancestry cluster had fewer N-insertions in productive TCRs, according to a later genetic analysis.

A note on this clone: Its target antigen remains unknown. No base qualities exist here, and no much larger clone lies one base off it.

The cohort comprised 550 to 700 healthy bone marrow donors. At the time of sampling, all cohort members were nominally healthy, though unrecorded immune exposures were likely present. The donor was CMV seropositive and was included in the group of 250 to 300 seropositive cohort members. Each donor provided a peripheral blood sample, and peripheral blood mononuclear cells were used for TCR beta sequencing. Genomic DNA was extracted from the blood cell samples with the Qiagen DNeasy Blood Extraction Kit. Receptors were amplified or captured by the immunoSEQ multiplex PCR assay. For the multiplex PCR, a mixture combining 60 forward primers for TCR Vbeta segments and 13 reverse primers for TCR Jbeta segments was used. Amplification of the CDR3 region of rearranged TCR beta genes was performed with a multiplex PCR assay on genomic DNA. The amplified TCR beta libraries were sequenced on the Illumina HiSeq System as 87-base-pair reads. Per the original workflow: Across the 500 to 850 repertoires, a later analysis counted roughly 77 million unique TCR beta chains, roughly 11 million of which were shared by at least two donors. Raw reads were error-corrected and collapsed into unique sequences by a nearest-neighbor algorithm in which closely related sequences were merged to remove PCR and sequencing errors. To assign V, D and J gene segments, CDR3 sequences were aligned to IMGT reference sequences. Each retained sequence needed at least a six-nucleotide match to both a V gene segment and a J gene segment. Rearrangements were classified as productive when the CDR3 lacked stop codons and remained in frame with V and J, and all other rearrangements were classified as non-productive. Following IMGT convention, CDR3 was defined as the stretch from the second conserved V-encoded cysteine up to the conserved J-encoded phenylalanine. The earlier analysis of about 570 of the donors excluded any sequence lacking an unambiguous match to a single V gene segment. In an earlier analysis of some 590 of the donors, a V segment was called functional when productive rearrangements were above 56.7%, and segregating when the standard deviation between donors exceeded 5%. A statistical classification framework was built to diagnose cytomegalovirus status from the catalog of TCR beta chain sequences. A later analysis assigned V and J genes by comparing TCR nucleotide sequences with IMGT/GENE-DB human TR gene sequences. A later analysis assigned CDR3 sequences and most-parsimonious VDJ recombination scenarios with the TCRdist pipeline. A later analysis defined each TCR beta chain by its CDR3 amino acid sequence plus V-gene family, and excluded reads lacking a unique V-gene family. A later analysis removed 592 highly shared, low-generation-probability nucleotide sequences to deal with suspected cross-contamination and a sequencing artifact. A later analysis calculated a clonal expansion index for each public chain from normalized within-repertoire ranks of inferred template counts. In a later analysis, generation probabilities were computed with a VDJ recombination model fitted to out-of-frame rearrangements, and the resulting probabilities were checked against IGoR. A later analysis scored TCR-TCR, TCR-HLA and TCR-CMV co-occurrence with hypergeometric tests, applying a repertoire-size bias correction to TCR pairs. A later analysis estimated false discovery rates by permuting HLA or CMV assignments 20 times. In a later analysis, co-occurring TCRs were grouped using DBSCAN, and TCRdist sequence similarity was added for clustering within HLA-allele-positive subsets. For co-occurrence clustering, repertoires with fewer than 30,000 or more than 120,000 public chains were excluded, along with roughly five repertoires with anomalous nucleotide sharing. Here the immuneACCESS table is served through TCRdb, limited to in-frame sequences with V and J called. Missing clones are a known gap in these copies; in checked studies unresolved V genes cover under half, and the rest lacks a known reason. D and trimming were read from the DNA, whereas the V and J calls and clone size are those reported in that table. The sample table shows about 120,000 clones, and roughly 80% are seen once. The ten top clones hold more than 7% of the sample.

The TCR was taken from a female donor in good health and CMV-seropositive. The material sequenced was PBMCs.

The nucleotides read TGTGCCAGCAGCCCGGACAGCCCGAGCTCCTATAATTCACCCCTCCACTTT. Translated, this gives CASSPDSPSSYNSPLHF. The chain is made from TRBV7-9 and TRBJ1-6; the D gene is perhaps TRBD1, from 6 matching bases. Its CDR3 holds 17 amino acids, cysteine through phenylalanine. The only DNA kept is the CDR3, 51 bases in frame from the first base. The CDR1 and CDR2 encoded by the germline V gene (reference sequence) are SEHNR and FQNEAQ. V is reduced by 5 bases and J by 0 bases, leaving a spacing of 14 bases between them.